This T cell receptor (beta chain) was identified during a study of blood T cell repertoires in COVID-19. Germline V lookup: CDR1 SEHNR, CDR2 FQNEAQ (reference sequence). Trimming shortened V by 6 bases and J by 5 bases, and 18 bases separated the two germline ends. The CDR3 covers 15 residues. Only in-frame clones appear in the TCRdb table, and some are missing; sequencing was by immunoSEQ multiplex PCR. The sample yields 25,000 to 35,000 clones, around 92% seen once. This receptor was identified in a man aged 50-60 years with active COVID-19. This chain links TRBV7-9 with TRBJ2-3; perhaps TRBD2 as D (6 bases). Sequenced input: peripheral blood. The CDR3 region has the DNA TGTGCCAGCAGGGGGGTTATGGAGGGGAGAGATACGCAGTATTTT. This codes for CASRGVMEGRDTQYF.